Listed here are 21 T cell receptor beta chains from one sample, sequenced in a study of cytomegalovirus exposure and HLA in healthy donors. Primers: 60 Vbeta forward and 13 Jbeta reverse. Profiled with immunoSEQ multiplex PCR; TCRdb holds only in-frame clones, not every one. The sample includes 120,000 to 150,000 clones, roughly a tenth of them seen just once. The sequencing sample was made of PBMCs. The receptors stem from a male donor in good health and CMV-seronegative.

The CDR3 is CASSEGTSGYTDTQYF. The CDR3 nucleotides are TGTGCCAGCAGCGAGGGGACTAGCGGCTACACAGATACGCAGTATTTT. The chain recombines TRBV9 with TRBJ2-3; 11 nucleotides agree with TRBD2. The CDR3 spans 16 residues. The germline CDR1 and CDR2 sequences are SGDLS and YYNGEE. Trimming cost V 3 bases and J 2 bases; bases outside gene matches: 5. Combining the CDR3 with reference TRBV9 and TRBJ2-3 gives the whole variable domain DSGVTQTPKHLITATGQRVTLRCSPRSGDLSVYWYQQSLDQGLQFLIQYYNGEERAKGNILERFSAQQFPDLHSELNLSSLELGDSALYFCASSEGTSGYTDTQYFGPGTRLTVL.

The chain employs TRBV5-1 and TRBJ2-7; maybe TRBD2 (7 bases). The V end was cut by 8 bases, the J end by 3 bases, with 15 bases between. This CDR3 has 13 amino acids. CDR1 is SGHRS and CDR2 is YFSETQ in the germline V gene. The CDR3 sequence is CASGRDTYYEQYF. CDR3 DNA: TGCGCCAGTGGGAGGGACACATACTACGAGCAGTACTTC.

The gene calls are TRBV5-1 and TRBJ2-2; 8 bases are a match to TRBD2. CDR3 size: 17 residues. After removal of 3 bases from V and 5 bases from J, the junction contained 12 bases not matched to a gene. Germline V gene data show CDR1 as SGHRS and CDR2 as YFSETQ. Here the CDR3 reads CASSSGLSGGTTGELFF. The CDR3 DNA follows: TGCGCCAGCAGCTCGGGTCTGAGCGGGGGAACAACCGGGGAGCTGTTTTTT.

This clone has a handful of counts. The gene calls are TRBV30 and TRBJ2-7; TRBD2 might be the D (5 bases). The CDR3 is 13 residues long. Germline CDR1 and CDR2: GTSNPN and SVGIG (reference sequence). Trimming left V 4 bases short and J 6 bases short, with 16 bases between. In nucleotides, the CDR3 is TGTGCCTGGAACCTGGACTTCTCCGGCGAGCAGTACTTC. Its translation is CAWNLDFSGEQYF. Full variable domain (missing parts from reference TRBV30 and TRBJ2-7): SQTIHQWPATLVQPVGSPLSLECTVEGTSNPNLYWYRQAAGRGLQLLFYSVGIGQISSEVPQNLSASRPQDRQFILSSKKLLLSDSGFYLCAWNLDFSGEQYFGPGTRLTVT.

This rearrangement joins TRBV7-3 to TRBJ2-6; D is perhaps TRBD1 (6 bases). V was cut by 7 bases and J by 0 bases, with 13 bases left in between. The CDR3 is made up of 16 amino acids. Germline V gene lookup returns CDR1 SGHTA and CDR2 FQGTGA. The CDR3 loop reads CASTLVGGSGANVLTF. CDR3 nucleotide sequence: TGTGCCAGCACCCTTGTAGGGGGCTCTGGGGCCAACGTCCTGACTTTC.

This clone has more than one count but fewer than ten. The chain recombines TRBV10-3 with TRBJ1-2, with D perhaps matching TRBD1 (5 bases). CDR3 length equals 12 residues. Trimming stripped 8 bases from V and 6 bases from J, with 13 bases between. From germline, CDR1 is ENHRY and CDR2 SYGVKD. The CDR3 DNA sequence: TGTGCCATCCCCCAGGGAAGGGATGGCTACACCTTC. Amino acid sequence: CAIPQGRDGYTF.

The V and J genes are TRBV4-1 and TRBJ1-1; TRBD1 might be the D (5 bases). The CDR3 is made up of 17 amino acids. V lost 5 bases to trimming and J lost 0 bases, with 19 bases between them. Germline V lookup: CDR1 MGHRA, CDR2 YSYEKL. This chain's CDR3 is CASSFGTGGVMNTEAFF. The CDR3, as DNA: TGCGCCAGCAGCTTCGGGACGGGAGGCGTAATGAACACTGAAGCTTTCTTT.

The V call is TRBV6-5, the J call TRBJ1-1; perhaps TRBD1 as D (6 bases). Germline values: CDR1 MNHEY, CDR2 SVGAGI. The CDR3 sequence is 11 residues long. Trimming cost V 3 bases and J 8 bases, with 7 bases left between them. The CDR3, as DNA: TGTGCCAGCAGTTATGGGACAGAAGCTTTCTTT. Translation: CASSYGTEAFF.

In nucleotides, the CDR3 is TGTGCCAGCAGCGGAAGGGACACCTCCTCCTCTGGGGCCAACGTCCTGACTTTC. It yields the protein CASSGRDTSSSGANVLTF. This chain joins TRBV21-1 and TRBJ2-6; TRBD1 is the table's D call and was not checked against the DNA. TRBV21-1 is deemed a pseudogene. The CDR3 spans 18 residues.

This clone was detected a few times. The CDR3 sequence is CSVSSGAYEQYF. The DNA for the CDR3 is TGCAGCGTGTCTAGCGGGGCCTACGAGCAGTACTTC. The chain combines TRBV29-1 with TRBJ2-7; TRBD2 matches at 9 bases. CDR1 SQVTM and CDR2 ANQGSEA come from the germline V gene. This CDR3 has 12 amino acids. The V and J ends lost 6 bases and 2 bases, in that order; junction bases with no gene match: 2.

This clone was seen more than once but under ten times. J is TRBJ1-2 and V is TRBV27; no clear D gene. Germline values: CDR1 MNHEY, CDR2 SMNVEV (reference sequence). V was clipped by 4 bases and J by 4 bases, with 13 bases between them. There are 14 residues in the CDR3. CDR3 bases: TGTGCCAGCAGTTCGAGTGGAGGGCCCTATGGCTACACCTTC. Its translation: CASSSSGGPYGYTF.

In this sample, this clone turned up a few times. The CDR3 DNA reads as TGTGCCACCAGCCCGGTCCGCAGGTTGGATGAGCAGTTCTTC. Its protein is CATSPVRRLDEQFF. The chain has TRBV15 and TRBJ2-1; D not resolved. Germline lookup yields CDR1 LNHNV and CDR2 YYDKDF (reference sequence). The CDR3 sequence is 14 residues long. The V end lost 5 bases, the J end lost 8 bases, and 16 bases lay between the germline ends.

V and J are TRBV29-1 and TRBJ2-3, with D tentatively TRBD2 (6 bases). V gave up 6 bases and J gave up 2 bases, with 15 bases separating them. Germline lookup yields CDR1 SQVTM and CDR2 ANQGSEA. CDR3 size: 14 residues. This CDR3 is CSVFPGATTDTQYF. The CDR3 DNA follows: TGCAGCGTCTTCCCGGGAGCAACCACAGATACGCAGTATTTT.

The chain combines TRBV5-1 with TRBJ2-7; 10 bases align to TRBD2. Germline V gene lookup returns CDR1 SGHRS and CDR2 YFSETQ. The CDR3 extends over 15 amino acids. J gave up 7 bases and V 4 bases, and 11 bases lay outside the gene matches. The CDR3 loop reads CASSSKAGGPGEQYF. Here the CDR3 DNA reads TGCGCCAGCAGCAGCAAAGCGGGAGGGCCCGGGGAGCAGTACTTC.

The rearrangement uses TRBV5-1 and TRBJ2-2; 7 positions agree with TRBD1. From germline, CDR1 is SGHRS and CDR2 YFSETQ. V was pared by 3 bases and J by 7 bases, with 6 bases of the junction left unmatched. The CDR3 sequence is 14 residues long. CDR3 protein: CASSWGTADGELFF. The CDR3 DNA sequence: TGCGCCAGCAGCTGGGGGACAGCGGACGGGGAGCTGTTTTTT.

The chain recombines TRBV2 with TRBJ2-2; 12 bases are a match to TRBD2. J lost 2 bases, V lost 8 bases, and 3 bases had no gene match. The CDR3 runs 15 residues. The germline gives CDR1 SNHLY, CDR2 FYNNEI. DNA of the CDR3: TGTGCCAGCCGGACTAGCGGGACAAACACCGGGGAGCTGTTTTTT. It codes for CASRTSGTNTGELFF.

The CDR3 bases are TGTGCCAGCAGTAACTTAGCGGGGGCCAGCACAGATACGCAGTATTTT. This codes for CASSNLAGASTDTQYF. This chain connects TRBV6-6 to TRBJ2-3; 9 bases map to TRBD2. Per germline, CDR1 MNHNY and CDR2 SVGAGI (reference sequence). The junction had 6 bases not matched to a gene; V was cut back by 5 bases and J by 0 bases. There are 16 residues in the CDR3.

The rearrangement links TRBV28 to TRBJ1-4, with D possibly matching TRBD1 (5 bases). This CDR3 has 18 residues. From germline, CDR1 is MDHEN and CDR2 SYDVKM. Trimming shortened V by 2 bases and J by 0 bases, and 16 bases separated the two germline ends. The CDR3 nucleotides read TGTGCCAGCAGTTTAAGGGCCGCGGGGACTGCAACTAATGAAAAACTGTTTTTT. This gives the protein CASSLRAAGTATNEKLFF. The full variable domain, in which reference TRBV28 and TRBJ1-4 provide the parts outside the CDR3, is DVKVTQSSRYLVKRTGEKVFLECVQDMDHENMFWYRQDPGLGLRLIYFSYDVKMKEKGDIPEGYSVSREKKERFSLILESASTNQTSMYLCASSLRAAGTATNEKLFFGSGTQLSVL.

The gene calls are TRBV6-6 and TRBJ1-1; TRBD1 might be the D (6 bases). CDR3 length: 13 amino acids. The germline V and J ends were trimmed by 8 bases and 4 bases, with 14 bases remaining between them. From germline, CDR1 is MNHNY and CDR2 SVGAGI (reference sequence). The CDR3 loop reads CASRPTGITEAFF. In DNA form, the CDR3 reads TGTGCCAGCCGACCAACAGGGATCACTGAAGCTTTCTTT.

The CDR3 spells CASSPPSGLNTEAFF. Here the CDR3 DNA reads TGTGCCAGCAGCCCACCATCAGGGCTGAACACTGAAGCTTTCTTT. V is TRBV5-6 and J is TRBJ1-1, with a possible D match to TRBD1 (5 bases). This CDR3 has 15 residues. V was shortened by 4 bases and J by 0 bases, with 13 bases between the two germline ends. Germline CDR1 and CDR2: SGHDT and YYEEEE.

The chain combines TRBV5-1 with TRBJ2-1, with TRBD1 identical over 8 bases. V shed 4 bases, J shed 7 bases, and the junction held 13 bases outside the gene matches. CDR1 and CDR2 from the germline V gene are SGHRS and YFSETQ. The CDR3 totals 16 residues. Written as DNA, the CDR3 is TGCGCCAGCAGCCCGGCTGCCCAGGGGGCGCAAAATGAGCAGTTCTTC. It is translated as CASSPAAQGAQNEQFF.